This T cell receptor beta chain came from a study of shared clonotypes between healthy human individuals. Each cell subset's genomic DNA was divided evenly among several immunoSEQ plates. The method was immunoSEQ multiplex PCR; TCRdb's version includes in-frame clones alone and lacks a portion of them. Of about 510,000 clones listed, around 79% are singletons. CDR3 size: 13 residues. V gave up 9 bases and J gave up 7 bases; unmatched junction bases: 8. Germline values: CDR1 SNHLY, CDR2 FYNNEI. This chain links TRBV2 with TRBJ1-4; 7 bases fit TRBD1. Source material: PBMCs. The sequence derives from a woman in her forties in good health. Some clones in this sample may be carry-over from other donors' samples. CDR3 sequence (DNA): TGTGCCAGTGCAAGGGGGCCGGGTGAAAAACTGTTTTTT. Its translation: CASARGPGEKLFF.